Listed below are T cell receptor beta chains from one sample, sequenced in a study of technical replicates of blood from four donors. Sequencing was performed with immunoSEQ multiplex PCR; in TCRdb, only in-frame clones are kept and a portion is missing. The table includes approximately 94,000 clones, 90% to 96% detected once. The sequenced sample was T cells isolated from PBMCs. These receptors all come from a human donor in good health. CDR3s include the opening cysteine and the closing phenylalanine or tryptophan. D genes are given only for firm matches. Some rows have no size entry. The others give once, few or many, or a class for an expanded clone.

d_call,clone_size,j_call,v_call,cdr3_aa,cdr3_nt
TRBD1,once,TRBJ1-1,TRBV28,CASSRTGELPEAFF,TGTGCCAGCAGTAGGACAGGGGAACTTCCTGAAGCTTTCTTT
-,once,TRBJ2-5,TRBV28,CASSLLEEAETQYF,TGTGCCAGCAGTTTACTCGAGGAGGCGGAGACCCAGTACTTC
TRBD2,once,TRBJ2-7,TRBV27,CASSLLAGAPGEQYF,TGTGCCAGCAGCCTACTAGCGGGAGCTCCGGGGGAGCAGTACTTC
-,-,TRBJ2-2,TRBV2,CASSGRGSNTGELFF,TGTGCCAGCAGTGGTCGAGGTTCTAACACCGGGGAGCTGTTTTTT
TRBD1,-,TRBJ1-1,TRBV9,CASSGRDRELSTEAFF,TGTGCCAGCAGCGGCCGGGACAGGGAACTGAGCACTGAAGCTTTCTTT
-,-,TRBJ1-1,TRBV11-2,CASSTGIYGYTEAFF,TGTGCCAGCAGCACCGGGATCTACGGCTACACTGAAGCTTTCTTT
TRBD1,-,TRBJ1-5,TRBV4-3,CASSQGGQGDSRNQPQHF,TGCGCCAGCAGCCAAGGAGGACAGGGAGATTCCCGCAATCAGCCCCAGCATTTT
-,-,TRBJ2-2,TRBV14,CASSQGRVNTGELFF,TGTGCCAGCAGCCAAGGCAGGGTGAACACCGGGGAGCTGTTTTTT
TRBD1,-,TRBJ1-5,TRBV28,CASSRGGAGDQPQHF,TGTGCCAGCAGTCGAGGGGGCGCTGGGGATCAGCCCCAGCATTTT
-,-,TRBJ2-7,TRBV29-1,CSVEGGGYEQYF,TGCAGCGTTGAAGGGGGAGGCTACGAGCAGTACTTC
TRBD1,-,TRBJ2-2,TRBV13,CASSLGRGITANTGELFF,TGTGCCAGCAGCTTAGGCAGGGGGATTACTGCGAACACCGGGGAGCTGTTTTTT
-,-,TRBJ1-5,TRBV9,CASSVGQGNQPQHF,TGTGCCAGCAGCGTAGGGCAGGGGAATCAGCCCCAGCATTTT
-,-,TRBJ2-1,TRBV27,CASSLGGVHEQFF,TGTGCCAGCAGTTTAGGAGGAGTCCATGAGCAGTTCTTC
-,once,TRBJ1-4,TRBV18,CASSPLRGGIGEKLFF,TGTGCCAGCTCACCACTAAGGGGTGGAATTGGAGAAAAACTGTTTTTT
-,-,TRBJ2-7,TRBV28,CASISVSAGRGYEQYF,TGTGCCAGCATTTCCGTCTCTGCGGGCCGAGGCTACGAGCAGTACTTC
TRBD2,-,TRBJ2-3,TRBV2,CASSGLAGAPDTQYF,TGTGCCAGCAGTGGATTGGCGGGAGCACCAGATACGCAGTATTTT
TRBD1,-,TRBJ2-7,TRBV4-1,CASSQNGQGTYEQYF,TGCGCCAGCAGCCAGAACGGACAGGGTACTTACGAGCAGTACTTC
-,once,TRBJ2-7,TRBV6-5,CASKVMTSSYEQYF,TGTGCCAGCAAGGTAATGACTTCCTCCTACGAGCAGTACTTC
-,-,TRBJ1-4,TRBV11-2,CASSFQPAGEKLFF,TGTGCCAGCAGCTTCCAACCGGCGGGTGAAAAACTGTTTTTT
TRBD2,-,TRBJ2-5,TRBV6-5,CASSYSPTGGQETQYF,TGTGCCAGCAGTTACTCACCAACGGGGGGCCAAGAGACCCAGTACTTC
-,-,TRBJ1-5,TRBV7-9,CASSLVGGAVSNQPQHF,TGTGCCAGCAGCTTAGTCGGTGGGGCCGTAAGCAATCAGCCCCAGCATTTT
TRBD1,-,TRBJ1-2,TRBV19,CASSIDSTAPGGLDYGYTF,TGTGCCAGTAGTATAGATTCCACCGCACCAGGGGGCTTGGACTATGGCTACACCTTC
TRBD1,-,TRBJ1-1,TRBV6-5,CASGLTGRAFF,TGTGCCAGCGGACTGACAGGGCGGGCTTTCTTT
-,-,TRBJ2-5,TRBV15,CATSWGPQETQYF,TGTGCCACCAGCTGGGGCCCCCAAGAGACCCAGTACTTC
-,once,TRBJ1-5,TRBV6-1,CASRGTGKGNQPQHF,TGTGCCAGCAGGGGAACAGGGAAGGGCAATCAGCCCCAGCATTTT
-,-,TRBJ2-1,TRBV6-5,CASNDRPSGYNEQFF,TGTGCCAGCAACGACAGACCCTCTGGATACAATGAGCAGTTCTTC
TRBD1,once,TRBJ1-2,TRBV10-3,CAISEWTGADYGYTF,TGTGCCATCAGTGAATGGACAGGGGCGGACTATGGCTACACCTTC
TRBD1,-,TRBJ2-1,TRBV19,CASSIFQGDPYNEQFF,TGTGCCAGTAGTATCTTCCAGGGGGACCCCTACAATGAGCAGTTCTTC
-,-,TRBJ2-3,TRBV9,CASSVSGGGTDTQYF,TGTGCCAGCAGCGTATCCGGAGGGGGCACAGATACGCAGTATTTT
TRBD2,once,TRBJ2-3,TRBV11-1,CASQRESTDTQYF,TGTGCCAGCCAGCGGGAGAGCACAGATACGCAGTATTTT
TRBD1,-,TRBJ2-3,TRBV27,CASSLEGQGGDTQYF,TGTGCCAGCAGTTTGGAAGGACAGGGTGGTGATACGCAGTATTTT
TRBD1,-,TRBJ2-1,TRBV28,CASSSAGTGSHEQFF,TGTGCCAGCTCCTCCGCAGGGACAGGGTCCCATGAGCAGTTCTTC
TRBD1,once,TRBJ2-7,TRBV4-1,CASSQETGGNYEQYF,TGCGCCAGCAGCCAAGAAACAGGGGGGAACTACGAGCAGTACTTC
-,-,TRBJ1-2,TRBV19,CASSTRVGYGYTF,TGTGCCAGTAGTACCAGGGTGGGATATGGCTACACCTTC